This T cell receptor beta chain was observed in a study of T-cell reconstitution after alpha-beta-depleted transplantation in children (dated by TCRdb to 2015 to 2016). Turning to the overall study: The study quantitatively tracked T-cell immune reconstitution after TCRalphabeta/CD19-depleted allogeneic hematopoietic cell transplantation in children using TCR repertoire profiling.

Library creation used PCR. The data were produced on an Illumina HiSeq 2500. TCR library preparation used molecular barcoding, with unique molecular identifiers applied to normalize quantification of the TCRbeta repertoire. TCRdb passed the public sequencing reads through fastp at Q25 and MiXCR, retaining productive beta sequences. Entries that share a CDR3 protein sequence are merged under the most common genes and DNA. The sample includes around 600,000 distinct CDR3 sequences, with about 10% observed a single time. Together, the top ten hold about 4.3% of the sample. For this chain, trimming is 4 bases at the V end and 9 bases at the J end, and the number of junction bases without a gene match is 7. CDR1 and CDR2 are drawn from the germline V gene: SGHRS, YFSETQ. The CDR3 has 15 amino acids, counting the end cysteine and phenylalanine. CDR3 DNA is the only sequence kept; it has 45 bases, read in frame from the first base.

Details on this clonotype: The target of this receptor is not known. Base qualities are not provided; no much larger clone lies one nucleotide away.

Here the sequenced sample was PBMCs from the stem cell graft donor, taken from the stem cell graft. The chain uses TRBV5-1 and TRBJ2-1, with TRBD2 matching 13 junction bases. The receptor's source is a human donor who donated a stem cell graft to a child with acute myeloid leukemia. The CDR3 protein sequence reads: CASSPGLAGQGEQFF. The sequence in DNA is TGCGCCAGCAGCCCGGGACTAGCGGGACAGGGTGAGCAGTTCTTC.